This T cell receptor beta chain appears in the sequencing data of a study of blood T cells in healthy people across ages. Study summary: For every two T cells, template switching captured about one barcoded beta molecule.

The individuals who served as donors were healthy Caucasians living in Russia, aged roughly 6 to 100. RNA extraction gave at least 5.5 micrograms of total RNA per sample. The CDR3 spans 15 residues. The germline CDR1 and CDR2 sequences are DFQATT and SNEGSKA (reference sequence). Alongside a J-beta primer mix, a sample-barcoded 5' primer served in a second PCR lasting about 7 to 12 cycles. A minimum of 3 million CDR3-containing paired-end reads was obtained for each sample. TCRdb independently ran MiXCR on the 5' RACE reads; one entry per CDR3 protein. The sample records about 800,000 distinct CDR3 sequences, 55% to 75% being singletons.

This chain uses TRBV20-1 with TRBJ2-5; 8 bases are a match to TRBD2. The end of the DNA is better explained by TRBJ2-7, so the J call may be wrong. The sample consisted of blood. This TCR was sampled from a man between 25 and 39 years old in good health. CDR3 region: CSARGPGLVPCEQYF. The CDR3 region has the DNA TGCAGTGCTAGAGGCCCGGGACTAGTCCCGTGCGAGCAGTACTTC.